Each of the 27 T cell receptor beta chains below was sequenced from the same sample in a study of shared clonotypes between healthy human individuals. Method: immunoSEQ multiplex PCR; TCRdb's copy keeps in-frame clones and lacks some. The sample has some 790,000 clones; approximately 72% are singletons. What was sequenced was memory CD4+ T cells sorted from blood. Subset noted: CD45RA-negative fraction. Source of these receptors: a woman aged 25-40 years in good health.

This clone was found many times. The CDR3 DNA follows: TGTGCCAGCAGCTGGACCAGCGGGACGGGTTACGAGCAGTACTTC. Protein: CASSWTSGTGYEQYF. The chain links TRBV7-2 to TRBJ2-7; TRBD2 matches 7 bases. The CDR3 runs to 15 residues. The V segment lost 4 bases and the J segment 4 bases; nucleotides outside the gene matches: 10. Germline CDR1 SGHTA, CDR2 FQGNSA.

The rearrangement uses TRBV5-4 and TRBJ2-3; D unclear. The V gene lost 0 bases and the J gene lost 2 bases, with 7 bases spanning the gap. Germline CDR1 reads SGHNT; CDR2 reads YYREEE (reference sequence). There are 14 residues in the CDR3. The CDR3 nucleotides read TGTGCCAGCAGCTTGGAAGTGAACACAGATACGCAGTATTTT. Protein sequence: CASSLEVNTDTQYF.

The chain has TRBV27 and TRBJ1-2; TRBD1 is a possible D gene (5 bases). The CDR3 extends over 13 amino acids. Germline CDR1 is MNHEY and CDR2 is SMNVEV (reference sequence). V lost 2 bases, J lost 4 bases, and 8 bases lay in between. The CDR3 region is CASSLMGPYGYTF. As DNA, the CDR3 is TGTGCCAGCAGTTTAATGGGACCCTATGGCTACACCTTC.

This clone was counted at least ten times. The CDR3 sequence is CAWSKQGGFGGNQPQHF. The CDR3 coding sequence is TGTGCCTGGAGTAAGCAGGGCGGTTTTGGGGGCAATCAGCCCCAGCATTTT. This chain connects TRBV30 to TRBJ1-5, with D perhaps matching TRBD1 (5 bases). The CDR3 is made up of 17 amino acids. Per the germline V gene, CDR1 is GTSNPN and CDR2 is SVGIG (reference sequence). V was pared by 2 bases and J by 2 bases, with 19 bases between.

The J gene is TRBJ1-2, the V gene TRBV7-9; 10 nucleotides align to TRBD1. Trimming at V came to 6 bases and at J to 5 bases, leaving 3 bases not matched to a gene. The CDR3 has 13 residues. The germline V gene has CDR1 SEHNR and CDR2 FQNEAQ (reference sequence). CDR3 sequence (DNA): TGTGCCAGCAGTCTGGGACAGGGGTATGGCTACACCTTC. This gives the protein CASSLGQGYGYTF.

The V and J genes are TRBV7-9 and TRBJ2-5, with TRBD2 matching over 10 bases. The CDR3 runs to 19 residues. Germline V lookup: CDR1 SEHNR, CDR2 FQNEAQ (reference sequence). J gave up 4 bases and V 1 base, and 15 bases lay outside the gene matches. CDR3 nucleotides: TGTGCCAGCAGCTTAGGAGGTTTGGCTAGCGGGAGATTGGGAGAGACCCAGTACTTC. This sequence encodes CASSLGGLASGRLGETQYF.

The V call is TRBV7-2, the J call TRBJ2-7, with TRBD2 matching 13 bases. The germline CDR1 and CDR2 sequences are SGHTA and FQGNSA. This CDR3 has 15 residues. V gave up 6 bases and J gave up 4 bases; unmatched junction bases: 6. In nucleotides, the CDR3 is TGTGCCAGCAGGACTAGCGGGAGGCGGCAATACGAGCAGTACTTC. Encoded protein: CASRTSGRRQYEQYF.

This chain connects TRBV30 to TRBJ2-5; D uncertain. Trimming removed 5 bases from V and 5 bases from J, with 12 bases in between. Germline lookup yields CDR1 GTSNPN and CDR2 SVGIG (reference sequence). The CDR3 loop spans 12 amino acids. This CDR3 is CAWCLDGETQYF. Here the CDR3 DNA reads TGTGCCTGGTGTTTGGATGGGGAGACCCAGTACTTC.

This chain uses TRBV5-1 with TRBJ2-3; 13 bases are shared with TRBD2. CDR1 is SGHRS, CDR2 YFSETQ, per germline. This CDR3 is built from 16 residues. V dropped 5 bases and J dropped 4; count of bases not matched to a gene: 7. CDR3 bases: TGCGCCAGCAGGACCGGGACTAGCGGGATCTCAGATACGCAGTATTTT. Encoded protein: CASRTGTSGISDTQYF.

The table lists this clone with a count of one. This chain links TRBV5-5 with TRBJ2-5, with unresolved D. Trimming shortened V by 6 bases and J by 6 bases, and 15 bases separated the two germline ends. In germline, CDR1 is SGHKS, CDR2 YYEKEE (reference sequence). The CDR3 consists of 13 residues. The CDR3 DNA follows: TGTGCCAGCACCCCGACTCGGCATAAGACCCAGTACTTC. Residues: CASTPTRHKTQYF.

This clone came up a few times. The genes are TRBV6-1 and TRBJ1-2; no clear D gene. The germline V and J ends were trimmed by 0 bases and 6 bases, with 17 bases remaining between them. CDR1 is MNHNS, CDR2 SASEGT, per germline. This CDR3 contains 16 residues. CDR3 protein: CASSEANSLGSHGYTF. CDR3 DNA sequence: TGTGCCAGCAGTGAAGCAAACTCCTTGGGGAGTCATGGCTACACCTTC.

The chain recombines TRBV6-4 with TRBJ1-2; D gene uncertain. The V end was cut by 2 bases, the J end by 4 bases, with 11 bases between. Germline CDR1 MRHNA, CDR2 SNTAGT. The CDR3 spans 14 residues. The CDR3 here is CASSDSSTAYGYTF. The CDR3 region has the DNA TGTGCCAGCAGTGACAGTAGTACAGCCTATGGCTACACCTTC.

V usage is TRBV5-4 and J usage is TRBJ1-2; tentative D call: TRBD1 (5 bases). Per the germline V gene, CDR1 is SGHNT and CDR2 is YYREEE (reference sequence). The V gene lost 5 bases and the J gene lost 13 bases, with 15 bases spanning the gap. The CDR3 contains 11 residues. The CDR3 loop reads CASRRWGDSTF. CDR3 bases: TGTGCCAGCAGGAGGTGGGGGGACTCCACCTTC.

This clone was seen only a few times. V usage is TRBV6-5 and J usage is TRBJ2-1; D is unresolved. CDR3 length: 12 amino acids. Germline V gene data show CDR1 as MNHEY and CDR2 as SVGAGI. Trimming stripped 6 bases from V and 10 bases from J, with 13 bases between. The CDR3 DNA reads as TGTGCCAGCAGCTCCCGAGGTACCGAGCAGTTCTTC. It is translated as CASSSRGTEQFF.

The rearrangement uses TRBV11-2 and TRBJ2-1; D may match TRBD1 or TRBD2 (5 bases each). Germline V gene lookup returns CDR1 SGHAT and CDR2 FQNNGV. This CDR3 has 16 amino acids. V lost 5 bases and J 9 bases, leaving 23 bases between the germline ends. The chain's CDR3 is CASSRQPGTLRSEQFF. The CDR3 nucleotides read TGTGCCAGCAGCCGACAACCCGGGACGTTGAGAAGTGAGCAGTTCTTC.

The V gene is TRBV11-3, the J gene TRBJ1-1; no reliable D call. The CDR3 length is 16 residues. The germline V gene encodes CDR1 SGHNT and CDR2 YENEEA. Trimming cost V 1 base and J 6 bases, with 18 bases left between them. The DNA for the CDR3 is TGTGCCAGCAGCTTAGGTTTAAGCCCCCCCGGCCCTGAAGCTTTCTTT. Translation: CASSLGLSPPGPEAFF.

The chain recombines TRBV6-5 with TRBJ1-4, with 9 bases that match TRBD1. The J segment lost 5 bases and the V segment lost 8 bases, leaving 6 bases of the junction unmatched. Germline CDR1 reads MNHEY; CDR2 reads SVGAGI. This CDR3 has 14 residues. The CDR3 is CASLGGTGNEKLFF. Here the CDR3 DNA reads TGTGCCAGCCTTGGCGGGACAGGGAATGAAAAACTGTTTTTT.

This rearrangement joins TRBV5-4 to TRBJ2-6; possible D gene TRBD1, 8 bases. The CDR3 sequence is 16 residues long. CDR1 SGHNT and CDR2 YYREEE come from the germline V gene (reference sequence). The V end lost 3 bases, the J end lost 3 bases, and 13 bases lay between the germline ends. The CDR3: CASSSQGGRGANVLTF. Here the CDR3 DNA reads TGTGCCAGCAGCTCACAGGGGGGGCGTGGGGCCAACGTCCTGACTTTC.

At least ten counts were recorded for this clone. The rearrangement joins TRBV11-3 to TRBJ2-7; D is tentatively TRBD1 or TRBD2 (5 bases each). The V end was cut by 7 bases, the J end by 4 bases, with 11 bases between. This CDR3 spans 12 amino acids. CDR1 is SGHNT, CDR2 YENEEA, per germline. The CDR3 bases are TGTGCCAGCACGACGGGGCTTTACGAGCAGTACTTC. As protein: CASTTGLYEQYF.

The chain recombines TRBV6-6 with TRBJ1-1; D is unresolved. Trimming stripped 2 bases from V and 7 bases from J, with 8 bases between. Germline V gene sequence: CDR1 MNHNY, CDR2 SVGAGI (reference sequence). The CDR3 spans 12 residues. CDR3 in amino acids: CASSYRGIEAFF. The CDR3 bases are TGTGCCAGCAGTTACCGGGGAATTGAAGCTTTCTTT.

V is TRBV7-2 and J is TRBJ2-2; D call uncertain. The V gene's germline CDR1 is SGHTA and CDR2 FQGNSA. This CDR3 contains 12 residues. Between the trimmed V and J ends, which lost 5 bases and 8 bases, there was a span of 9 bases. CDR3 sequence reads: CASSHFIGELFF. The CDR3, as DNA: TGTGCCAGCAGCCACTTTATAGGGGAGCTGTTTTTT.

This chain uses TRBV6-5 with TRBJ2-7, with 7 bases that match TRBD1. The CDR3 consists of 15 residues. The germline CDR1 and CDR2 sequences are MNHEY and SVGAGI. V shed 4 bases, J shed 2 bases, and the junction held 8 bases outside the gene matches. The CDR3 protein is CASSSGQVGAYEQYF. The CDR3, as DNA: TGTGCCAGCAGTTCCGGACAGGTTGGAGCCTACGAGCAGTACTTC.

This clone was recorded once. Given a much more abundant clone one base away, this may be a read error. The chain carries TRBV7-3 and TRBJ1-2, with 7 bases that match TRBD1. Germline V gives CDR1 SGHTA, CDR2 FQGTGA. This CDR3 has 13 residues. Trimming took 3 bases from V and 2 from J; bases not matched to a gene: 0. The CDR3 DNA sequence: TGTGCCAGCAGCTTGGGACAGAACTATGGCTACACCTTC. Protein: CASSLGQNYGYTF.

This chain connects TRBV28 to TRBJ1-3; TRBD1 aligns across 7 bases. The length of the CDR3 is 16 residues. J was trimmed by 1 base and V by 3 bases; bases with no gene match: 6. The V gene's germline CDR1 is MDHEN and CDR2 SYDVKM. The chain's CDR3 is CASSFGRGRSGNTIYF. In DNA form, the CDR3 reads TGTGCCAGCAGTTTCGGGAGGGGGCGTTCTGGAAACACCATATATTTT.

The chain is built from TRBV6-5 and TRBJ2-2, with a weak D call TRBD2 (6 bases). V lost 5 bases and J 1 base, leaving 8 bases between the germline ends. The germline V gene has CDR1 MNHEY and CDR2 SVGAGI. This CDR3 contains 14 residues. CDR3 protein: CASSLSGNTGELFF. In DNA, the CDR3 is TGTGCCAGCAGTCTTAGCGGGAACACCGGGGAGCTGTTTTTT.

This chain joins TRBV20-1 and TRBJ1-4; no clear D. Trimming shortened V by 5 bases and J by 4 bases, and 5 bases separated the two germline ends. Germline loops: CDR1 DFQATT, CDR2 SNEGSKA (reference sequence). This CDR3 comprises 11 residues. Here the CDR3 DNA reads TGCAGTGCTGACTATAATGAAAAACTGTTTTTT. It codes for CSADYNEKLFF.

As regards this clone: Other nucleotide sequences from this sample produce the same CDR3. The V call is TRBV7-9, the J call TRBJ1-2; D gene unclear. Per germline, CDR1 SEHNR and CDR2 FQNEAQ (reference sequence). V was shortened by 1 base and J by 4 bases, with 7 bases between the two germline ends. This CDR3 spans 13 amino acids. The CDR3: CASSLGGSYGYTF. The DNA for the CDR3 is TGTGCCAGCAGCTTAGGTGGCAGCTATGGCTACACCTTC.